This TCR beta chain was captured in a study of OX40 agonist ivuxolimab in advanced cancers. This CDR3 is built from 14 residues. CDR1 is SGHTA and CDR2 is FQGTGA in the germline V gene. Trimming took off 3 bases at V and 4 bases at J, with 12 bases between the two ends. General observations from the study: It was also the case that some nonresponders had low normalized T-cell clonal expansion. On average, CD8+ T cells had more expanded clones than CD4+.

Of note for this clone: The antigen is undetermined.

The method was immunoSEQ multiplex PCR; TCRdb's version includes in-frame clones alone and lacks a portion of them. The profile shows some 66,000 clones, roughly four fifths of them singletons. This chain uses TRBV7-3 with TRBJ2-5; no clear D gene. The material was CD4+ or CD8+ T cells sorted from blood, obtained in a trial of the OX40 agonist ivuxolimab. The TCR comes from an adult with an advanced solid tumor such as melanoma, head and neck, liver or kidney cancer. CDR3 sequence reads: CASSLGWSRETQYF. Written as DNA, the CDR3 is TGTGCCAGCAGCTTGGGATGGTCTCGAGAGACCCAGTACTTC. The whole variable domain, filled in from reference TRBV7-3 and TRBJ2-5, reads GAGVSQTPSNKVTEKGKYVELRCDPISGHTALYWYRQSLGQGPEFLIYFQGTGAADDSGLPNDRFFAVRPEGSVSTLKIQRTERGDSAVYLCASSLGWSRETQYFGPGTRLLVL.